This T cell receptor beta chain came from a study of shared clonotypes between healthy human individuals. Template for every sorted-subset replicate PCR totaled about 200 ng DNA, around 33,000 T cell genomes. Assay: immunoSEQ multiplex PCR; the TCRdb copy retains only in-frame clones and omits some. The table includes a few million clones, over 85% detected once. Germline CDR1 SGHAT, CDR2 FQNNGV. Trimming removed 2 bases at V and 0 bases at J, with 11 bases between. The CDR3 has 16 amino acids. This clonotype was sampled from a man in his late teens or twenties in good health. Sequencing was performed on naive CD4+ T cells sorted from blood. Sample subset: CD45RA+ positively selected. J is TRBJ1-3 and V is TRBV11-2, with D possibly TRBD1 on 5 matching bases. CDR3: CASSLSDSYSGNTIYF. Written as DNA, the CDR3 is TGTGCCAGCAGCTTATCCGACAGTTACTCTGGAAACACCATATATTTT.